This TCR beta chain was found in a study of persistence of HIV-infected CD4 T cells. V was shortened by 4 bases and J by 0 bases, with 11 bases between the two germline ends. Germline loops: CDR1 SGDLS, CDR2 YYNGEE. The CDR3 has 15 residues. Findings and limits, study-wide: Antigen-responding cells were enriched for degenerate expanded CDR3beta sequences.

This clone has more than one count but fewer than ten. Its specificity is not known. The libraries were made with immunoSEQ version 4 in survey mode. The method was immunoSEQ multiplex PCR; TCRdb's version includes in-frame clones alone and lacks a portion of them. The sample carries approximately 18,000 clones, about 65% recorded once. Stimulation used about 9.5 ug/mL lysate from CMV-infected fibroblasts. Responding CD4+ T cells were sorted by upregulation of both CD40 ligand and CD69. This material consisted of CD4+ T cells sorted from PBMCs after approximately 19-hour stimulation, taken from a patient who received antiretroviral therapy. This TCR was recovered from an adult woman with HIV who was CMV-seropositive. V gene TRBV9 combines with J gene TRBJ2-1; D is uncertain. The CDR3 spells CASSFGTSSYNEQFF. The CDR3 DNA reads as TGTGCCAGCAGCTTTGGTACGAGCTCCTACAATGAGCAGTTCTTC.